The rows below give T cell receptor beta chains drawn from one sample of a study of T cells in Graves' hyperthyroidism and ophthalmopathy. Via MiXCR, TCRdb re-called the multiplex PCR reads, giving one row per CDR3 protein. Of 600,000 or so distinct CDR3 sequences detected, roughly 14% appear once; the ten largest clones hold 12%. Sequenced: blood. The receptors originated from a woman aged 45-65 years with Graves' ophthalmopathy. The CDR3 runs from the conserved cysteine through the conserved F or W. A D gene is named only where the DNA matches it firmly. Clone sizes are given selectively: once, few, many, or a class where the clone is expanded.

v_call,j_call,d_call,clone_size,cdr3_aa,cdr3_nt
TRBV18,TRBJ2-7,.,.,CASSHDGSSYEQYF,TGTGCCAGCTCACACGACGGAAGCTCCTACGAGCAGTACTTC
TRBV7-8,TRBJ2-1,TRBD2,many,CASSLGASGSNEQFF,TGTGCCAGCAGCTTAGGGGCTAGCGGTTCCAATGAGCAGTTCTTC
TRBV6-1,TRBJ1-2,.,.,CASSGGLGSPGYTF,TGTGCCAGCAGTGGTGGGCTCGGGTCACCTGGCTACACCTTC
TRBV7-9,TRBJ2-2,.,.,CASSFIRELKAGELFF,TGTGCCAGCAGCTTTATCCGGGAGTTAAAGGCCGGGGAGCTGTTTTTT
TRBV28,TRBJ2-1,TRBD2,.,CASTRQAGGFSEQFF,TGTGCCAGCACTCGACAGGCGGGAGGGTTTTCGGAGCAGTTCTTC
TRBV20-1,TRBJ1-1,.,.,CSARVTEAPNEAFF,TGCAGTGCTAGGGTGACAGAAGCTCCCAACGAAGCTTTCTTT
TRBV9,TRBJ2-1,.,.,CASSVALEHPADEQFF,TGTGCCAGCAGCGTAGCTTTGGAGCACCCTGCGGATGAGCAGTTCTTC
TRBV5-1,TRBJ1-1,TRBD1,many,CASSLTGADTEAFF,TGCGCCAGCAGCCTGACAGGGGCCGACACTGAAGCTTTCTTT
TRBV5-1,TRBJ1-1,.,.,CASSSGPSNTEAFF,TGCGCCAGCAGCTCGGGACCTTCGAACACTGAAGCTTTCTTT
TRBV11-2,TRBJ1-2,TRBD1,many,CASSLDLGTAFYGYTF,TGTGCCAGCAGCTTAGATCTAGGGACAGCCTTTTATGGCTACACCTTC
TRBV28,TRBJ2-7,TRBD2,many,CASSTPSGLTYEQYF,TGTGCCAGCAGCACCCCTAGCGGACTAACCTACGAGCAGTACTTC
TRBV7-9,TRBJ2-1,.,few,CASSPLHEQFF,TGTGCCAGCAGCCCTCTACATGAGCAGTTCTTC
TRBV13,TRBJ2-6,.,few,CASSLAGGGANVLTF,TGTGCCAGCAGCTTAGCCGGGGGTGGGGCCAACGTCCTGACTTTC
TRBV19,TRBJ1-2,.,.,CASSIDGSYGYTF,TGTGCCAGTAGTATAGACGGCTCCTATGGCTACACCTTC
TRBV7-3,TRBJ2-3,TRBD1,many,CASSRMTGDTQYF,TGTGCCAGCAGCCGAATGACAGGGGATACGCAGTATTTT
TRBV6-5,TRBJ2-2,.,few,CASSYALYGELFF,TGTGCCAGCAGTTACGCCCTGTACGGGGAGCTGTTTTTT
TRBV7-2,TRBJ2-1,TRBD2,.,CASSLTGTSGLYNEQFF,TGTGCCAGCAGCTTAACCGGGACTAGCGGGTTATACAATGAGCAGTTCTTC
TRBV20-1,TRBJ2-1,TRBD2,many,CSARDLAGLYNEQFF,TGCAGTGCTAGAGATTTAGCGGGACTTTACAATGAGCAGTTCTTC
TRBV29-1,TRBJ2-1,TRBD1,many,CSVTGTGSYNEQFF,TGCAGCGTTACCGGGACAGGGTCCTACAATGAGCAGTTCTTC
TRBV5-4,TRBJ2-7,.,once,CASSLELSFGEQYF,TGTGCCAGCAGCTTGGAACTAAGTTTTGGGGAGCAGTACTTC
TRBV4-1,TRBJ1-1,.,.,CASSQDNRVRNTEAFF,TGCGCCAGCAGCCAAGATAACAGGGTGAGGAACACTGAAGCTTTCTTT
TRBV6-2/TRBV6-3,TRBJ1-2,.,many,CASSYGLRGSGYTF,TGTGCCAGCAGTTACGGGCTCCGAGGAAGTGGCTACACCTTC
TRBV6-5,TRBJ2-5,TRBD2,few,CASSYSRLAGGPQTQYF,TGTGCCAGCAGTTACTCGCGACTAGCGGGAGGGCCCCAGACCCAGTACTTC
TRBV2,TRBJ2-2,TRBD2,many,CASTRLAGVDTGELFF,TGTGCCAGCACCCGCCTAGCGGGAGTGGACACCGGGGAGCTGTTTTTT
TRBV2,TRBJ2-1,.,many,CASDKGGSYNEQFF,TGTGCCAGCGACAAGGGCGGTTCCTACAATGAGCAGTTCTTC
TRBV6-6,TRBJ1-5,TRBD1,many,CASSYSRTGGANQPQHF,TGTGCCAGCAGTTACTCGAGGACAGGGGGGGCCAATCAGCCCCAGCATTTT
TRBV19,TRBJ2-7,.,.,CASSMASGNSYEQYF,TGTGCCAGTAGTATGGCGAGCGGTAATTCCTACGAGCAGTACTTC
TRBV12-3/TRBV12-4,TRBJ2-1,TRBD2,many,CASSLRASGKVYNEQFF,TGTGCCAGCAGTTTAAGGGCTAGCGGGAAGGTCTACAATGAGCAGTTCTTC
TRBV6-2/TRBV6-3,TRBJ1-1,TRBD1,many,CASSDRAGTEAFF,TGTGCCAGCAGCGACAGGGCGGGTACTGAAGCTTTCTTT
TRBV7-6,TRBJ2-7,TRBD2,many,CASSSTSGGYEQYF,TGTGCCAGCAGCTCAACTAGCGGGGGATACGAGCAGTACTTC
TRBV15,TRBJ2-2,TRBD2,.,CATSRDGGLAGDLTGELFF,TGTGCCACCAGCAGAGATGGGGGACTAGCGGGAGACCTCACCGGGGAGCTGTTTTTT
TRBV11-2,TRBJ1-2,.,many,CASSSTRDIGYTF,TGTGCCAGCAGCTCGACCCGGGACATCGGCTACACCTTC
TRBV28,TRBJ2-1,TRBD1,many,CASKWMGTDLYNEQFF,TGTGCCAGCAAGTGGATGGGGACAGACCTCTACAATGAGCAGTTCTTC
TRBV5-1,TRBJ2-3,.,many,CASRPGLVRTIRDTDTQYF,TGCGCCAGCAGGCCGGGGTTGGTACGAACGATAAGGGATACGGATACGCAGTATTTT
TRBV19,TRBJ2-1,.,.,CASSSGFDEQFF,TGTGCCAGTAGCTCAGGGTTCGATGAGCAGTTCTTC
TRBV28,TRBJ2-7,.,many,CASKVPGFDSREQYF,TGTGCCAGCAAAGTCCCAGGGTTTGACTCTCGCGAGCAGTACTTC
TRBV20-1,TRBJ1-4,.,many,CSAISLEGEKLFF,TGCAGTGCTATCAGTCTAGAGGGCGAAAAACTGTTTTTT
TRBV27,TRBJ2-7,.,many,CASSLSAQGFHEQYF,TGTGCCAGCAGTTTATCGGCACAGGGTTTCCACGAGCAGTACTTC
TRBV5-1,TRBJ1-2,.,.,CASSSGGGGLNYGYTF,TGCGCCAGCAGCAGCGGTGGAGGGGGGCTAAACTATGGCTACACCTTC
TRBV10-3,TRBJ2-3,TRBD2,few,CAMGLAGLADTQYF,TGTGCCATGGGACTAGCGGGATTAGCAGATACGCAGTATTTT
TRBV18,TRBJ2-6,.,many,CASSPTSSGANVLTF,TGTGCCAGCTCTCCGACTTCCTCCGGGGCCAACGTCCTGACTTTC
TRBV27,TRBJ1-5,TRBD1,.,CASSYGQGGQPQHF,TGTGCCAGCAGTTACGGACAGGGCGGCCAGCCCCAGCATTTT
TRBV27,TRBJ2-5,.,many,CASSDPGRVQETQYF,TGTGCCAGCAGTGACCCGGGGCGGGTACAAGAGACCCAGTACTTC
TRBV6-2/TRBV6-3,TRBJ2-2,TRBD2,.,CASSGGGRTGELFF,TGTGCCAGCAGCGGGGGGGGACGGACCGGGGAGCTGTTTTTT
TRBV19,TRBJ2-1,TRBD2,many,CASSMGVAGYNEQFF,TGTGCCAGTAGTATGGGGGTAGCGGGGTACAATGAGCAGTTCTTC
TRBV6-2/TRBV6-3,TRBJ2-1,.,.,CASRDSKTSYNEQFF,TGTGCCAGCAGGGACAGTAAAACATCCTACAATGAGCAGTTCTTC
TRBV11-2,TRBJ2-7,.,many,CASRIEGVEQYF,TGTGCCAGCAGGATAGAGGGCGTCGAGCAGTACTTC
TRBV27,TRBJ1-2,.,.,CASSRTDNWGYTF,TGTGCCAGCAGCCGAACGGACAATTGGGGCTACACCTTC
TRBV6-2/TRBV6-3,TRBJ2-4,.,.,CASRHAVHSNIQYF,TGTGCCAGCAGACACGCGGTCCATTCAAACATTCAGTACTTC
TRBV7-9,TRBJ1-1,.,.,CAGSLTNTEAFF,TGTGCCGGCAGCCTTACCAACACTGAAGCTTTCTTT
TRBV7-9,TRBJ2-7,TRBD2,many,CASSLREVSYEQYF,TGTGCCAGCAGCTTGCGGGAGGTCTCCTACGAGCAGTACTTC
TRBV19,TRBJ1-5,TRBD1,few,CASSMYLTGGQPQHF,TGTGCCAGTAGTATGTACCTGACAGGGGGCCAGCCCCAGCATTTT
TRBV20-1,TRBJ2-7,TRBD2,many,CSARVIAGASYEQYF,TGCAGTGCTAGAGTTATAGCGGGAGCTTCCTACGAGCAGTACTTC
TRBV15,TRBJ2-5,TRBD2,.,CATSRKTSGKGETQYF,TGTGCCACCAGCAGAAAGACTAGCGGGAAAGGGGAGACCCAGTACTTC
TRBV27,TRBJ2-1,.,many,CASSLVVYNEQFF,TGTGCCAGCAGCTTGGTGGTCTACAATGAGCAGTTCTTC
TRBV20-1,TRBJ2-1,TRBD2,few,CSARDPSGKLHNEQFF,TGCAGTGCTAGAGATCCCAGCGGGAAGCTACACAATGAGCAGTTCTTC
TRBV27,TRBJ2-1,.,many,CASRHPGRYNEQFF,TGTGCCAGTAGACATCCGGGCCGCTACAATGAGCAGTTCTTC
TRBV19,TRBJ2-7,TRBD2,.,CASSIRYKERGYEQYF,TGTGCCAGTAGTATCCGCTACAAGGAGCGGGGCTACGAGCAGTACTTC
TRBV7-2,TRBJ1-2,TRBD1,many,CASSLVGQTNYGYTF,TGTGCCAGCAGCTTAGTGGGACAGACTAACTATGGCTACACCTTC